This T cell receptor (beta chain) stems from a study of blood T cell repertoires in COVID-19. Study details: The United States, Italy and Spain were the sources of the acute and convalescent COVID-19 samples. PBMCs, B-cell-depleted T cells, or T cells were the source of the cDNA or gDNA that made up the material.

Germline V gene data show CDR1 as LNHDA and CDR2 as SQIVND (reference sequence). Trimming stripped 3 bases from V and 8 bases from J, with 13 bases between. This CDR3 has 14 residues. Original data processing: Reference gene primer amplification gave nucleated cell count estimates. Profiled with immunoSEQ multiplex PCR; TCRdb holds only in-frame clones, not every one. That table gives V, J and clone size, and the DNA gave D and trimming. Of 350,000 or so clones in the sample, approximately 89% were seen once. Sequencing used peripheral blood. The TCR originated in a woman aged 60-75 years with COVID-19, enrolled during active disease. The gene calls are TRBV19 and TRBJ1-4; D may be TRBD1 (5 bases). The CDR3 spells CASSILGVGEKLFF. DNA for the CDR3: TGTGCCAGTAGTATCTTAGGGGTCGGGGAAAAACTGTTTTTT.